This T cell receptor (beta chain) appears in the sequencing data of a study of blood T cell repertoires in COVID-19. Study in general: Acute and convalescent COVID-19 samples came from the United States, Italy and Spain.

Per germline, CDR1 MRHNA and CDR2 SNTAGT. The CDR3 length is 16 residues. V dropped 2 bases and J dropped 7 bases, with 20 bases sitting between them. The method was immunoSEQ multiplex PCR; TCRdb's version includes in-frame clones alone and lacks a portion of them. This sample has about 130,000 clones, with 85% found just once. Sequencing was performed on peripheral blood. This sequence joins TRBV6-4 and TRBJ1-1; possible D gene TRBD1, 6 bases. This clonotype originated in a human donor in a cohort sampled during active COVID-19. The DNA for the CDR3 is TGTGCCAGCAGTGACCCCATGACAGGTCTGAGACTTGAAGCTTTCTTT. The encoded protein is CASSDPMTGLRLEAFF.